The 18 T cell receptor beta chains presented below share a single source sample, sequenced in a study of control samples from healthy donors and cancer patients. TCRdb keeps only in-frame clones here, not all; method: immunoSEQ multiplex PCR. The table includes under 65,000 clones, more than 85% detected once. Material for sequencing was PBMCs. These receptors came from a man under 40 with colorectal cancer.

This chain uses TRBV29-1 with TRBJ1-1; D gene uncertain. The CDR3 covers 12 residues. The V end was cut by 5 bases, the J end by 5 bases, with 12 bases between. Per germline, CDR1 SQVTM and CDR2 ANQGSEA. The CDR3 is CSVHSGRTEAFF. The CDR3 coding sequence is TGCAGCGTTCATTCAGGTAGAACTGAAGCTTTCTTT. Full variable domain (rest looked up from reference TRBV29-1 and TRBJ1-1): SAVISQKPSRDICQRGTSLTIQCQVDSQVTMMFWYRQQPGQSLTLIATANQGSEATYESGFVIDKFPISRPNLTFSTLTVSNMSPEDSSIYLCSVHSGRTEAFFGQGTRLTVV.

The genes are TRBV5-1 and TRBJ1-1; no clear D gene. Germline CDR1 and CDR2: SGHRS and YFSETQ. The CDR3 runs 13 residues. Trimming removed 4 bases at V and 1 base at J, with 8 bases between. CDR3 residues: CASSAAGNTEAFF. The CDR3, as DNA: TGCGCCAGCAGCGCCGCGGGGAACACTGAAGCTTTCTTT.

This CDR3 is CASSPRPGGTDTQYF. The CDR3, as DNA: TGCGCCAGCAGCCCACGTCCGGGGGGCACAGATACGCAGTATTTT. The V and J genes are TRBV4-3 and TRBJ2-3, with D possibly matching TRBD2 (6 bases). CDR3 length equals 15 residues. Germline V CDR1 and CDR2: LGHNA, YSLEER. Trimming removed 4 bases from V and 1 base from J, with 12 bases in between.

Notes on this clone: Other DNA sequences in the same sample also yield this CDR3. The J gene is TRBJ1-5, the V gene TRBV29-1; 7 bases map to TRBD1. Germline trimming cut 4 bases from V and 5 bases from J; bases unmatched to any gene: 5. The CDR3 loop spans 13 amino acids. Germline assignment: CDR1 SQVTM and CDR2 ANQGSEA. The CDR3 region has the DNA TGCAGCGTTGCTGGGCAGGGGGATCAGCCCCAGCATTTT. It codes for CSVAGQGDQPQHF.

V and J are TRBV7-9 and TRBJ2-6; D remains ambiguous. The CDR3 has 17 residues. Germline CDR1 and CDR2: SEHNR and FQNEAQ (reference sequence). Trimming took off 1 base at V and 0 bases at J, with 10 bases between the two ends. CDR3 sequence reads: CASSLELTNSGANVLTF. In nucleotides, the CDR3 is TGTGCCAGCAGCTTAGAGCTTACAAACTCTGGGGCCAACGTCCTGACTTTC.

The chain carries TRBV10-3 and TRBJ1-1; no reliable D call. Germline CDR1 reads ENHRY; CDR2 reads SYGVKD. CDR3 length: 16 residues. Trimming took 0 bases from V and 3 from J, leaving 14 bases between them. The CDR3 loop is CAISESWQAGDTEAFF. In nucleotides, the CDR3 is TGTGCCATCAGTGAGTCATGGCAGGCAGGCGACACTGAAGCTTTCTTT.

The V and J genes are TRBV5-6 and TRBJ2-1, with D uncertain. CDR3 length: 13 amino acids. The V and J ends lost 4 bases and 0 bases respectively, with 5 bases between them. CDR1 is SGHDT and CDR2 is YYEEEE in the germline V gene. The CDR3 reads CASSDLSYNEQFF. In nucleotides, the CDR3 is TGTGCCAGCAGCGATCTCTCCTACAATGAGCAGTTCTTC.

The V gene is TRBV19, the J gene TRBJ1-1, with 7 bases lining up with TRBD1. The CDR3 contains 14 residues. V lost 5 bases and J lost 1; bases outside the gene matches: 4. Germline values: CDR1 LNHDA, CDR2 SQIVND (reference sequence). CDR3 region: CASSGQDPNTEAFF. CDR3 coding DNA: TGTGCCAGTAGTGGACAGGACCCGAACACTGAAGCTTTCTTT.

The chain carries TRBV7-2 and TRBJ1-3; TRBD1 is a possible D gene (5 bases). Looked up from germline, CDR1 is SGHTA and CDR2 is FQGNSA. The CDR3 is 20 residues long. Trimming took off 0 bases at V and 7 bases at J, with 28 bases between the two ends. CDR3 loop: CASSLARKGMSWARSNTIYF. The CDR3 nucleotides read TGTGCCAGCAGCTTAGCCCGGAAGGGGATGAGTTGGGCTCGAAGCAACACCATATATTTT. Full variable domain (missing parts from reference TRBV7-2 and TRBJ1-3): GAGVSQSPSNKVTEKGKDVELRCDPISGHTALYWYRQSLGQGLEFLIYFQGNSAPDKSGLPSDRFSAERTGGSVSTLTIQRTQQEDSAVYLCASSLARKGMSWARSNTIYFGEGSWLTVV.

This clone was detected once. This chain connects TRBV9 to TRBJ2-7, with 10 nucleotides matching TRBD1. The CDR3 consists of 14 residues. After removal of 4 bases from V and 3 bases from J, the junction contained 4 bases not matched to a gene. From germline, CDR1 is SGDLS and CDR2 YYNGEE. The CDR3 coding sequence is TGTGCCAGCAGCACCGGACAGGGGGACTACGAGCAGTACTTC. This sequence encodes CASSTGQGDYEQYF.

V gene TRBV7-2 combines with J gene TRBJ1-2; TRBD1 might be the D (6 bases). Trimming removed 5 bases from V and 3 bases from J, with 19 bases in between. Germline V gene sequence: CDR1 SGHTA, CDR2 FQGNSA. This CDR3 is built from 16 residues. The CDR3 DNA reads TGTGCCAGCAGCGCAGAGTATGGACAGACAGACTATGGCTACACCTTC. Its protein product is CASSAEYGQTDYGYTF.

This clone was counted once. V is TRBV10-1 and J is TRBJ1-2; D is perhaps TRBD1 (6 bases). The CDR3 length is 13 residues. Trimming cost V 6 bases and J 7 bases, with 15 bases left between them. Germline CDR1 WNHNN, CDR2 SYGVQD (reference sequence). The CDR3 region is CASSPGGGGGYTF. The CDR3 nucleotides are TGCGCCAGCAGCCCCGGCGGAGGGGGTGGCTACACCTTC.

The chain combines TRBV4-1 with TRBJ2-1; 9 bases are shared with TRBD2. There are 19 residues in the CDR3. Looked up from germline, CDR1 is MGHRA and CDR2 is YSYEKL. V dropped 0 bases and J dropped 12; count of bases not matched to a gene: 21. CDR3 DNA sequence: TGCGCCAGCAGCCAAGAGGGGTGGTCGCTAGCGGGGAGCTTGCTAAGGCAGTTCTTC. Its translation: CASSQEGWSLAGSLLRQFF.

The chain employs TRBV2 and TRBJ2-7, with D possibly called TRBD1 or TRBD2 (5 bases each). CDR1 and CDR2 (germline): SNHLY, FYNNEI. Trimming cost V 8 bases and J 7 bases, with 15 bases left between them. The CDR3 sequence is 12 residues long. DNA for the CDR3: TGTGCCAGCCATTGGGACCCTTTAGAGCAGTACGTC. Protein: CASHWDPLEQYV.

The gene calls are TRBV24-1 and TRBJ2-5; the match to TRBD1 covers 12 bases. The trim removed 4 bases at V and 5 bases at J, leaving 7 bases unmatched. The CDR3 contains 16 residues. Germline V gives CDR1 KGHDR, CDR2 SFDVKD. Here the CDR3 DNA reads TGTGCCACCAGTGACACCGGGACAGGGGGCAAGGAGACCCAGTACTTC. Translation: CATSDTGTGGKETQYF.

V is TRBV27 and J is TRBJ1-1; D uncertain. V was trimmed by 3 bases and J by 8 bases, leaving 16 bases between them. Germline assignment: CDR1 MNHEY and CDR2 SMNVEV (reference sequence). This CDR3 has 14 amino acids. In DNA, the CDR3 is TGTGCCAGCAGTTTCACTTATTTTAGGGAGGAAGCTTTCTTT. This encodes CASSFTYFREEAFF.

The rearrangement joins TRBV27 to TRBJ2-3; D may be TRBD1 (6 bases). Trimming shortened V by 5 bases and J by 5 bases, and 20 bases separated the two germline ends. CDR3 size: 16 residues. Germline lookup yields CDR1 MNHEY and CDR2 SMNVEV (reference sequence). The chain's CDR3 is CASSLTPGQSGDTQYF. The CDR3 nucleotides read TGTGCCAGCAGTCTGACTCCGGGACAAAGTGGAGATACGCAGTATTTT.

The V gene is TRBV30, the J gene TRBJ1-1; tentatively, D is TRBD1 (5 bases). Germline V gene sequence: CDR1 GTSNPN, CDR2 SVGIG (reference sequence). The V end lost 2 bases, the J end lost 4 bases, and 11 bases lay between the germline ends. The CDR3 has 13 residues. CDR3 coding DNA: TGTGCCTGGAGTTACCTCGGGGGCACTGAAGCTTTCTTT. This gives the protein CAWSYLGGTEAFF.